These 8 T cell receptor beta chains were all obtained from the same sample, sequenced in a study of T cell changes during pregnancy in multiple sclerosis (dated by TCRdb to about 2019). The library was obtained by the immunoSEQ multiplex PCR assay. TCRdb limited this immuneACCESS table to in-frame rearrangements with V and J called. A share of clones is missing; checked studies link under half to unresolved V genes, and the rest is unexplained. This sample has 40,000 or so clones in its table, and about 91% of those were observed once. The ten most abundant clones make up less than 0.55% of the sample. Here the sequenced sample was CD4+ T cells from peripheral blood mononuclear cells, taken in the third trimester of pregnancy. Receptors originate from a female donor in good health, enrolled as a control in a pregnancy study.

The J gene is TRBJ2-1, the V gene TRBV5-1, with 7 bases identical to TRBD2. CDR3 length: 16 amino acids. Trimming at V came to 4 bases and at J to 4 bases, leaving 11 bases not matched to a gene. CDR1 is SGHRS and CDR2 is YFSETQ in the germline V gene. The CDR3 is CASSPPRASGYNEQFF. As DNA, the CDR3 is TGCGCCAGCAGCCCACCTCGGGCTAGCGGATACAATGAGCAGTTCTTC.

As regards this clone: Within the sample, other DNA sequences also encode this same CDR3. The rearrangement uses TRBV6-5 and TRBJ2-7, with TRBD2 matching 11 bases. The V gene's germline CDR1 is MNHEY and CDR2 SVGAGI. The CDR3 contains 15 residues. Losses at the gene ends were 7 bases for V and 0 bases for J; bases not matched to a gene: 5. The CDR3: CASTPTSGSSYEQYF. As DNA, the CDR3 is TGTGCCAGCACCCCTACTAGCGGGAGCTCCTACGAGCAGTACTTC.

The V and J genes are TRBV12-5 and TRBJ2-2; D remains unclear. V lost 3 bases, J lost 6 bases, and 5 bases lay in between. Germline values: CDR1 LGHNT, CDR2 FRNRAP. The length of the CDR3 is 12 residues. CDR3 loop: CASGFQAGELFF. DNA for the CDR3: TGTGCTAGTGGTTTCCAGGCCGGGGAGCTGTTTTTT.

The chain is built from TRBV7-2 and TRBJ2-7, with D perhaps TRBD1 (5 bases). V lost 5 bases to trimming and J lost 0 bases, with 11 bases between them. This CDR3 contains 14 residues. Germline assignment: CDR1 SGHTA and CDR2 FQGNSA. In DNA, the CDR3 is TGTGCCAGCAGCCGAGACAGAAGCTCCTACGAGCAGTACTTC. As protein: CASSRDRSSYEQYF.

V and J are TRBV21-1 and TRBJ2-2; the D call in the table, TRBD1, was not verified against the DNA. TRBV21-1 is noted as a pseudogene. CDR3 size: 16 residues. The CDR3 here is CASRAGGQGKTGELFF. DNA for the CDR3: TGTGCCAGCCGTGCCGGGGGACAGGGAAAAACCGGGGAGCTGTTTTTT.

This clone was picked up a small number of times. This chain joins TRBV7-9 and TRBJ1-4; perhaps TRBD1 as D (5 bases). Trimming stripped 2 bases from V and 10 bases from J, with 11 bases between. CDR3 size: 13 residues. Germline CDR1 is SEHNR and CDR2 is FQNEAQ (reference sequence). The CDR3 loop reads CASSLLGEGKLFF. The CDR3 coding sequence is TGTGCCAGCAGCTTACTGGGGGAGGGAAAACTGTTTTTT.

V is TRBV28 and J is TRBJ1-1; TRBD1 is a possible D gene (6 bases). This CDR3 is built from 12 residues. Germline lookup yields CDR1 MDHEN and CDR2 SYDVKM. V was cut by 5 bases and J by 9 bases, with 13 bases left in between. The CDR3 here is CASSVQGIKAFF. CDR3 in DNA: TGTGCCAGCAGTGTACAGGGAATAAAAGCTTTCTTT.

CDR3 coding DNA: TGCAGTGCTAGAGACGACAGAGAAGCTTTCTTT. Amino acids: CSARDDREAFF. The gene calls are TRBV20-1 and TRBJ1-1, with D tentatively TRBD1 (5 bases). Trimming pared 0 bases from V and 8 bases from J, leaving 7 bases between. The CDR3 loop spans 11 amino acids. Germline V gene data show CDR1 as DFQATT and CDR2 as SNEGSKA (reference sequence).